These 18 T cell receptor beta chains were all obtained from the same sample, sequenced in a study of graft-versus-host responses after intestinal transplantation. Generated by immunoSEQ multiplex PCR, the TCRdb table keeps only in-frame clones and is missing some. The repertoire holds 90,000 to 120,000 clones, roughly 87% seen once, with around 0.76% in the top ten. Their antigen targets remain unknown. The input for sequencing was unstimulated CD4+ T cells sorted from spleen or lymph node cells, taken before transplant. All receptors come from a human donor who was the organ donor for an intestinal transplant.

This clone has just one count. This rearrangement joins TRBV6-5 to TRBJ1-5, with TRBD1 as a possible D gene (5 bases). The CDR3 has 14 amino acids. Germline assignment: CDR1 MNHEY and CDR2 SVGAGI. The V end lost 6 bases, the J end lost 0 bases, and 9 bases lay between the germline ends. The CDR3 loop reads CASSQDSSNQPQHF. CDR3 sequence (DNA): TGTGCCAGCAGCCAAGACAGTAGCAATCAGCCCCAGCATTTT.

Details on this clone: Other DNA sequences in this sample translate to the same CDR3. The CDR3 DNA reads as TGTGCCAGCAGCTCCAGACTAGCGGGATACAATGAGCAGTTCTTC. Translated, it gives CASSSRLAGYNEQFF. The genes are TRBV7-3 and TRBJ2-1, with 11 bases identical to TRBD2. The CDR3 sequence is 15 residues long. The germline V gene encodes CDR1 SGHTA and CDR2 FQGTGA. V dropped 4 bases and J dropped 4; count of bases not matched to a gene: 3.

This sequence joins TRBV6-5 and TRBJ1-2; D perhaps matches TRBD1 (5 bases). Per the germline V gene, CDR1 is MNHEY and CDR2 is SVGAGI. This CDR3 has 15 amino acids. The V end lost 0 bases, the J end lost 2 bases, and 10 bases lay between the germline ends. CDR3 amino acids: CASSYSGTGNYGYTF. Here the CDR3 DNA reads TGTGCCAGCAGTTACTCGGGGACGGGGAACTATGGCTACACCTTC.

The V gene is TRBV7-9, the J gene TRBJ1-5; weak D call: TRBD1 (6 bases). The CDR3 has 15 amino acids. Germline CDR1 and CDR2: SEHNR and FQNEAQ (reference sequence). V dropped 8 bases and J dropped 4 bases, with 18 bases sitting between them. CDR3 sequence reads: CASDPGTRNNQPQHF. For the CDR3, the DNA is TGTGCCAGCGACCCCGGGACACGGAATAATCAGCCCCAGCATTTT. Together with reference TRBV7-9 and TRBJ1-5, the CDR3 gives the full variable domain: DTGVSQNPRHKITKRGQNVTFRCDPISEHNRLYWYRQTLGQGPEFLTYFQNEAQLEKSRLLSDRFSAERPKGSFSTLEIQRTEQGDSAMYLCASDPGTRNNQPQHFGDGTRLSIL.

This clone was detected once. CDR3 in DNA: TGTGCCAGCAGCCGGGACGGCCGTTATAATGAAAAACTGTTTTTT. Amino acid sequence: CASSRDGRYNEKLFF. The chain joins TRBV5-5 to TRBJ1-4; tentative D call: TRBD1 (5 bases). The germline V gene has CDR1 SGHKS and CDR2 YYEKEE (reference sequence). Trimming stripped 4 bases from V and 4 bases from J, with 14 bases between. The CDR3 sequence is 15 residues long.

V gene TRBV18 combines with J gene TRBJ2-5, with D unclear. CDR3 length equals 15 residues. Germline V gene data show CDR1 as KGHSH and CDR2 as LQKENI. V lost 3 bases and J lost 2, with 13 bases in between. Written as DNA, the CDR3 is TGTGCCAGCTCACCCTCGGGTTCAATACAAGAGACCCAGTACTTC. Protein sequence: CASSPSGSIQETQYF. Together with reference TRBV18 and TRBJ2-5, the CDR3 gives the full variable domain: NAGVMQNPRHLVRRRGQEARLRCSPMKGHSHVYWYRQLPEEGLKFMVYLQKENIIDESGMPKERFSAEFPKEGPSILRIQQVVRGDSAAYFCASSPSGSIQETQYFGPGTRLLVL.

The CDR3 DNA sequence: TGCGCCAGCAGCTTGACGGGGGCCTCCTACAATGAGCAGTTCTTC. Translating it yields CASSLTGASYNEQFF. This chain uses TRBV5-1 with TRBJ2-1; D tentatively fits TRBD1 or TRBD2 (6 bases each). V was trimmed by 1 base and J by 0 bases, leaving 8 bases between them. CDR1 SGHRS and CDR2 YFSETQ come from the germline V gene. The CDR3 extends over 15 amino acids.

The chain carries TRBV6-5 and TRBJ1-2; TRBD1 aligns across 9 bases. Trimming cost V 6 bases and J 6 bases; bases outside gene matches: 8. Germline assignment: CDR1 MNHEY and CDR2 SVGAGI. The CDR3 totals 14 residues. DNA for the CDR3: TGTGCCAGCAGATCCCCCGGGACAGGGCATGGCTACACCTTC. Translation: CASRSPGTGHGYTF.

The chain joins TRBV9 to TRBJ1-1; D may be TRBD1 (6 bases). The CDR3 sequence is 14 residues long. The V gene's germline CDR1 is SGDLS and CDR2 YYNGEE. V shed 8 bases and J shed 1 base, with 15 bases lying between them. The CDR3 DNA reads as TGTGCCAGTAACAGGGAGGGTGCGAACACTGAAGCTTTCTTT. This encodes CASNREGANTEAFF.

In regard to this clone: Its ends do not fully match the called genes, so a read error is possible. The chain couples TRBV6-1 to TRBJ2-5; the D gene is possibly TRBD1 (6 bases). Germline-derived CDR1 and CDR2 are MNHNS and SASEGT. This CDR3 spans 14 amino acids. CDR3 nucleotide sequence: TGTGCCAGCAGTTCCCGGACAGTCCAAGGGACCCAGTACTTC. This codes for CASSSRTVQGTQYF.

Only one count was recorded for this clone. At the DNA level, this CDR3 is encoded by other sequences in the same sample as well. The chain uses TRBV9 and TRBJ1-2; 7 bases map to TRBD1. Germline CDR1 SGDLS, CDR2 YYNGEE. After removal of 6 bases from V and 8 bases from J, the junction contained 7 bases not matched to a gene. CDR3 length: 12 amino acids. In DNA, the CDR3 is TGTGCCAGCAAGGGGGCCTGGGGGGGCTACACCTTC. Encoded protein: CASKGAWGGYTF.

The V call is TRBV9, the J call TRBJ2-7, with D possibly TRBD1 on 6 matching bases. Germline CDR1 and CDR2: SGDLS and YYNGEE. The ends were cut back, 3 bases at V and 5 bases at J, with 21 bases in the middle. The CDR3 totals 16 residues. CDR3 DNA sequence: TGTGCCAGCAGCGCACTTGGGACAACCGCCCGCGACGAGCAGTACTTC. Its translation: CASSALGTTARDEQYF.

The chain uses TRBV28 and TRBJ1-3; D perhaps matches TRBD1 (5 bases). Trimming took 3 bases from V and 2 from J, leaving 11 bases between them. Per the germline V gene, CDR1 is MDHEN and CDR2 is SYDVKM. The CDR3 contains 15 residues. CDR3 loop: CASSFAGDAGNTIYF. The CDR3 DNA is TGTGCCAGCAGTTTCGCCGGGGACGCTGGAAACACCATATATTTT.

The rearrangement links TRBV11-3 to TRBJ2-5; TRBD2 matches at 9 bases. V was pared by 5 bases and J by 4 bases, with 5 bases of the junction left unmatched. Germline V gene sequence: CDR1 SGHNT, CDR2 YENEEA. This CDR3 comprises 14 residues. CDR3 coding DNA: TGTGCCAGCAGCCGTAGCGGGAGTTCAGAGACCCAGTACTTC. Translation: CASSRSGSSETQYF.

This clone was seen more than once but under ten times. The rearrangement uses TRBV5-1 and TRBJ1-2, with 12 bases fitting TRBD1. Per the germline V gene, CDR1 is SGHRS and CDR2 is YFSETQ. Germline trimming cut 4 bases from V and 0 bases from J; bases unmatched to any gene: 4. This CDR3 is built from 16 residues. The CDR3 sequence: CASSPGQGAPNYGYTF. CDR3 DNA: TGCGCCAGCAGCCCGGGACAGGGGGCTCCTAACTATGGCTACACCTTC. The variable domain in full, completed from reference TRBV5-1 and TRBJ1-2, reads KAGVTQTPRYLIKTRGQQVTLSCSPISGHRSVSWYQQTPGQGLQFLFEYFSETQRNKGNFPGRFSGRQFSNSRSEMNVSTLELGDSALYLCASSPGQGAPNYGYTFGSGTRLTVV.

The gene calls are TRBV6-1 and TRBJ1-3; D perhaps matches TRBD1 (6 bases). Trimming took 2 bases from V and 5 from J, leaving 22 bases between them. Germline V CDR1 and CDR2: MNHNS, SASEGT. The CDR3 contains 18 residues. CDR3 amino acids: CASSEFAREGGKRNTIYF. CDR3 coding DNA: TGTGCCAGCAGTGAATTTGCCCGCGAGGGGGGGAAAAGAAACACCATATATTTT.

The chain links TRBV29-1 to TRBJ2-7, with D possibly matching TRBD1 (6 bases). The CDR3 totals 12 residues. Looked up from germline, CDR1 is SQVTM and CDR2 is ANQGSEA. Trimming removed 1 base at V and 5 bases at J, with 9 bases between. CDR3 protein: CSVEVQGHEQYF. The DNA for the CDR3 is TGCAGCGTTGAAGTACAGGGCCACGAGCAGTACTTC.

The chain is built from TRBV7-2 and TRBJ2-7, with D perhaps given as TRBD1 or TRBD2 (5 bases each). Germline V CDR1 and CDR2: SGHTA, FQGNSA. Trimming stripped 5 bases from V and 4 bases from J, with 21 bases between. The CDR3 is 16 amino acids. The CDR3 bases are TGTGCCAGCAGCCCCCGGGTGGGGCGTCCGGGATACGAGCAGTACTTC. Translating gives CASSPRVGRPGYEQYF.